This T cell receptor (beta chain) was sequenced for a study of cytomegalovirus exposure and HLA in healthy donors. A multiplex PCR was run with 60 Vbeta primers and 13 Jbeta primers. Per the authors' pipeline: The count from a later analysis was tens of millions of unique TCR beta chains, some 12 million of them shared. Profiling relied on immunoSEQ multiplex PCR, and the TCRdb table lists in-frame clones only, not all of them. V and J calls plus clone size are reproduced from that table; the DNA served to infer D and trimming. The sample shows roughly 110,000 clones, roughly 82% of them seen only once. As for this clone: The antigen is not known.

CDR1 SGDLS and CDR2 YYNGEE come from the germline V gene. CDR3 length: 17 residues. V gave up 3 bases and J gave up 0 bases, with 15 bases separating them. Overall study findings and caveats: Investigators reported about 160 TCR beta chains as tied to cytomegalovirus. Information on immune exposure was restricted to one variable (CMV serostatus). Exclusion applied to some V segments, including TRBV6-2 and TRBV6-3, as they were indistinguishable.

The sequenced sample was PBMCs. This sequence originates from a woman in her fifties or sixties in good health and CMV-seropositive. This chain connects TRBV9 to TRBJ2-2; the D gene is possibly TRBD1 (6 bases). The CDR3 region is CASSARTGISNTGELFF. The DNA of the CDR3 is TGTGCCAGCAGCGCCCGCACAGGGATATCGAACACCGGGGAGCTGTTTTTT.